This T cell receptor (beta chain) was captured in a study of shared clonotypes between healthy human individuals. Regarding the study as a whole: Researchers sampled blood only, noting tissue repertoires likely differ.

Germline V CDR1 and CDR2: MNHNS, SASEGT. The CDR3 has 11 residues. Concerning this clone: Its antigen remains unknown. Germline is not matched at one junction end, which may reflect a read error.

The authors split each subset's genomic DNA evenly across several immunoSEQ plates. The unsorted PBMC replicate PCRs were performed with approximately 0.3 ug DNA, 32,000 or so T cell genomes. Sequencing used immunoSEQ multiplex PCR; TCRdb keeps in-frame clones, though not all of them. Of around 510,000 clones listed, around 78% were seen once; the top ten hold approximately 12%. There were no recent acute infections or vaccinations among the donors, who were healthy HIV-negative adults. This receptor was identified in a woman between 35 and 50 years old in good health. Some clones in this sample may be carry-over from other donors' samples. The chain links TRBV6-1 to TRBJ1-2; D unclear. Sequenced sample: PBMCs. The CDR3 nucleotides are TGTGCCAGCAGTCACAGCGGCCCACAACTCTTC. This codes for CASSHSGPQLF.